Listed below are T cell receptor beta chains from one sample, sequenced in a study of blood T cell repertoires in COVID-19. Measured with immunoSEQ multiplex PCR; TCRdb has only the in-frame clones, and not every one. Here the sample spans 120,000 or so clones, roughly four fifths being singletons. The sequenced material came from peripheral blood. Source of these receptors: a man between 60 and 75 years old with acute or convalescent COVID-19. Both conserved end residues are part of each CDR3. Each record gives: clone size, V gene, D gene, J gene, CDR3 protein, CDR3 DNA. The D gene is left open where the match is weak. Rows may omit the clone size; those that give it use once, few, many or a size class.

>NA|TRBV6-5|NA|TRBJ1-1
CASSYSRGETEAFF
TGTGCCAGCAGTTACTCGCGGGGGGAAACTGAAGCTTTCTTT
>NA|TRBV7-8|TRBD1|TRBJ1-4
CASSGRGRGEKLFF
TGTGCCAGCAGCGGAAGGGGGCGGGGTGAAAAACTGTTTTTT
>NA|TRBV30|NA|TRBJ2-7
CAWKEGPYEQYF
TGTGCCTGGAAGGAGGGGCCCTACGAGCAGTACTTC
>few|TRBV7-8|TRBD1|TRBJ1-6
CASSSRDRGTDSPLHF
TGTGCCAGCAGCTCCCGGGACAGGGGGACCGATTCACCCCTCCACTTT
>NA|TRBV7-6|TRBD1|TRBJ1-1
CASSSGAAGTGGRAFF
TGTGCCAGCAGCTCGGGGGCAGCCGGGACAGGGGGACGAGCTTTCTTT
>many|TRBV30|NA|TRBJ1-4
CAWSWRGGEKLFF
TGTGCCTGGAGTTGGAGGGGGGGTGAAAAACTGTTTTTT
>few|TRBV12-3/TRBV12-4|TRBD1|TRBJ1-2
CASSTGGYGYTF
TGTGCCAGCAGCACAGGGGGATATGGCTACACCTTC
>NA|TRBV7-9|TRBD1|TRBJ1-1
CASSFTDRRTEAFF
TGTGCCAGCAGCTTCACGGACAGGAGGACTGAAGCTTTCTTT
>NA|TRBV24-1|TRBD1|TRBJ1-2
CATSDRDSSFYGYTF
TGTGCCACCAGTGATCGGGACAGTTCATTCTATGGCTACACCTTC
>few|TRBV6-6|TRBD1|TRBJ2-5
CASIPTQGQGMETQYF
TGTGCCAGCATTCCAACACAGGGACAGGGGATGGAGACCCAGTACTTC
>once|TRBV6-5|NA|TRBJ2-1
CASSYSSAVSYNEQFF
TGTGCCAGCAGTTACTCGTCGGCGGTATCCTACAATGAGCAGTTCTTC
>NA|TRBV24-1|TRBD2|TRBJ2-1
CATSDRSPGGVSYNEQFF
TGTGCCACCAGTGACCGAAGCCCGGGGGGGGTCTCCTACAATGAGCAGTTCTTC
>NA|TRBV27|TRBD1|TRBJ1-2
CASRPTDRGWTGYTF
TGTGCCAGCAGGCCGACGGACAGGGGGTGGACTGGCTACACCTTC
>NA|TRBV11-2|NA|TRBJ2-7
CASRAGYEQYF
TGTGCCAGTCGCGCGGGCTACGAGCAGTACTTC
>NA|TRBV5-1|TRBD1|TRBJ2-3
CASSLGDRGPTDTQYF
TGCGCCAGCAGCTTGGGGGACAGGGGGCCCACAGATACGCAGTATTTT
>few|TRBV7-6|TRBD1|TRBJ1-5
CASSLYSGTGDQPQHF
TGTGCCAGCAGCCTCTACTCCGGGACAGGAGATCAGCCCCAGCATTTT
>NA|TRBV9|NA|TRBJ2-3
CASSVVGADLSTDTQYF
TGTGCCAGCAGCGTAGTTGGGGCAGACCTGAGCACAGATACGCAGTATTTT
>NA|TRBV19|TRBD1|TRBJ2-1
CASSSRTGGHNEQFF
TGTGCCAGTAGTTCTAGGACAGGGGGCCATAATGAGCAGTTCTTC
>NA|TRBV7-9|NA|TRBJ2-7
CASSLIQAPEQYF
TGTGCCAGCAGCTTAATTCAGGCCCCCGAGCAGTACTTC
>NA|TRBV2|NA|TRBJ1-1
CASSKQGIAEAFF
TGTGCCAGCAGTAAACAGGGTATCGCTGAAGCTTTCTTT
>NA|TRBV15|TRBD2|TRBJ2-3
CATSPPAWGGGGVADTQYF
TGTGCCACCAGCCCCCCCGCATGGGGCGGGGGTGGTGTCGCAGATACGCAGTATTTT
>NA|TRBV30|NA|TRBJ2-7
CAWSKTGIHEQYF
TGTGCCTGGAGTAAAACAGGGATCCACGAGCAGTACTTC
>NA|TRBV11-3|TRBD2|TRBJ2-1
CASSPGTSGDEQFF
TGTGCCAGCAGCCCCGGGACTAGCGGAGATGAGCAGTTCTTC
>few|TRBV2|TRBD1|TRBJ1-5
CASSGPGTGFNQPQHF
TGTGCCAGCAGTGGACCCGGGACAGGGTTCAATCAGCCCCAGCATTTT
>once|TRBV19|TRBD1|TRBJ1-4
CAISDRSEKLFF
TGTGCCATCTCGGACAGGTCTGAAAAACTGTTTTTT
>NA|TRBV19|TRBD2|TRBJ2-1
CASSSGRSYEQFF
TGTGCCAGTAGTAGCGGGAGGAGCTATGAGCAGTTCTTC
>once|TRBV7-6|TRBD2|TRBJ2-1
CASSPATGTIANEQFF
TGTGCCAGCAGCCCAGCTACCGGGACTATCGCCAATGAGCAGTTCTTC
>NA|TRBV5-6|NA|TRBJ1-1
CASSLMGGTKAFF
TGTGCCAGCAGCTTGATGGGTGGCACTAAAGCTTTCTTT
>NA|TRBV9|NA|TRBJ2-3
CASSQTDTQYF
TGTGCCAGCAGCCAGACAGATACGCAGTATTTT
>NA|TRBV30|NA|TRBJ2-3
CAWSPAGPRTDTQYF
TGTGCCTGGAGTCCGGCGGGGCCCCGCACAGATACGCAGTATTTT
>NA|TRBV24-1|NA|TRBJ1-1
CATSDSHGSGQREAFF
TGTGCCACCAGTGATTCGCATGGGTCAGGGCAACGTGAAGCTTTCTTT
>NA|TRBV12-3/TRBV12-4|NA|TRBJ1-6
CASSIQERSPLHF
TGTGCCAGCAGCATACAGGAAAGGTCACCCCTCCACTTT
>NA|TRBV5-6|TRBD2|TRBJ2-7
CASSFDSGSSNWYEQYF
TGTGCCAGCAGCTTTGACAGCGGGAGCTCCAACTGGTACGAGCAGTACTTC
>few|TRBV5-3|TRBD1|TRBJ2-7
CARSLQGTNSYEQYF
TGTGCCAGAAGCCTACAGGGGACCAACTCCTACGAGCAGTACTTC
>NA|TRBV7-8|NA|TRBJ2-2
CASQATGELFF
TGTGCCAGCCAAGCTACCGGGGAGCTGTTTTTT
>NA|TRBV23-1|NA|TRBJ1-2
CASTRRVYGYTF
TGCGCCAGCACGAGGAGGGTTTATGGCTACACCTTC
>NA|TRBV30|NA|TRBJ1-5
CAWTRRGPYNQPQHF
TGTGCCTGGACTCGCCGCGGGCCTTACAATCAGCCCCAGCATTTT
>NA|TRBV2|NA|TRBJ1-5
CASSGTGENQPQHF
TGTGCCAGCAGTGGAACAGGTGAGAATCAGCCCCAGCATTTT
>NA|TRBV5-1|NA|TRBJ2-7
CASSLEGASYEQYF
TGCGCCAGCAGCTTGGAGGGAGCTTCCTACGAGCAGTACTTC
>once|TRBV5-8|NA|TRBJ1-2
CASSLVIRGTHTANYGYTF
TGTGCCAGCAGCTTGGTTATTCGGGGAACCCACACCGCTAACTATGGCTACACCTTC
>NA|TRBV7-7|TRBD2|TRBJ2-2
CASSLSAGVTGELFF
TGTGCCAGCAGCTTATCCGCGGGAGTCACCGGGGAGCTGTTTTTT
>NA|TRBV19|TRBD1|TRBJ1-1
CASSHQGQGYTEAFF
TGTGCCAGTAGCCACCAGGGACAGGGTTACACTGAAGCTTTCTTT
>NA|TRBV11-2|NA|TRBJ1-4
CASSLMWGGNEKLFF
TGTGCCAGCAGCTTAATGTGGGGGGGAAATGAAAAACTGTTTTTT
>NA|TRBV27|TRBD2|TRBJ2-1
CASRTTSGKYNEQFF
TGTGCCAGCAGGACCACTAGCGGGAAGTACAATGAGCAGTTCTTC
>few|TRBV19|NA|TRBJ1-5
CASSVRNQPQHF
TGTGCCAGTAGTGTCAGGAATCAGCCCCAGCATTTT
>NA|TRBV29-1|NA|TRBJ2-7
CSVLTPVRDEQYF
TGCAGCGTTCTGACTCCCGTCCGGGACGAGCAGTACTTC
>NA|TRBV7-2|NA|TRBJ1-2
CASSRTGTGYGYTF
TGTGCCAGCAGCCGTACAGGGACGGGGTATGGCTACACCTTC
>few|TRBV7-8|NA|TRBJ2-5
CASSSRGGSKLETQYF
TGTGCCAGCAGCTCCCGGGGTGGGAGCAAGTTAGAGACCCAGTACTTC
>NA|TRBV7-3|TRBD2|TRBJ2-1
CASSLGTSEGEQFF
TGTGCCAGCAGCTTAGGGACTAGCGAGGGGGAGCAGTTCTTC
>NA|TRBV10-1|TRBD2|TRBJ2-4
CASSEGVAGKNIQYF
TGCGCCAGCAGTGAAGGGGTAGCGGGCAAAAACATTCAGTACTTC
>NA|TRBV18|TRBD2|TRBJ2-1
CASSRGTSGGYEQFF
TGTGCCAGCTCGCGAGGGACTAGCGGGGGATATGAGCAGTTCTTC
>NA|TRBV5-1|NA|TRBJ2-7
CASSAGPGNLSYEQYF
TGCGCCAGCAGCGCGGGGCCCGGTAACCTCTCCTACGAGCAGTACTTC
>NA|TRBV6-1|NA|TRBJ2-1
CASSAWLGGAYNEQFF
TGTGCCAGCAGTGCCTGGCTCGGCGGGGCCTACAATGAGCAGTTCTTC
>NA|TRBV24-1|TRBD1|TRBJ2-5
CATSDLGQGEGTQYF
TGTGCCACCAGTGATCTCGGACAGGGAGAAGGGACCCAGTACTTC
>NA|TRBV9|NA|TRBJ1-2
CASSVSRGGNYGYTF
TGTGCCAGCAGCGTATCGAGAGGGGGTAACTATGGCTACACCTTC
>once|TRBV2|NA|TRBJ1-1
CASSMEGGQTEAFF
TGTGCCAGCAGCATGGAAGGGGGTCAGACTGAAGCTTTCTTT
>NA|TRBV11-3|TRBD2|TRBJ2-2
CASSLALRESNTGELFF
TGTGCCAGCAGCTTAGCATTGCGGGAGAGTAACACCGGGGAGCTGTTTTTT